This TCR beta chain emerged from a study of blood T cell repertoires in COVID-19. Whole-study context: Samples came from the United States, Italy and Spain, spanning acute and convalescent COVID-19.

There are 13 residues in the CDR3. Deletions cut 4 bases from V and 5 bases from J, with 13 bases between. Germline lookup yields CDR1 SGDLS and CDR2 YYNGEE. Assay: immunoSEQ multiplex PCR; the TCRdb copy retains only in-frame clones and omits some. In the table there are hundreds of thousands of clones, roughly 89% of which are singletons. This clone was seen a few times. This TCR came from a woman aged 40 to 50 who had recovered from COVID-19. Sequencing was performed on PBMCs or T cells enriched from blood (not recorded which). This rearrangement joins TRBV9 to TRBJ2-7, with D perhaps matching TRBD2 (5 bases). In DNA, the CDR3 is TGTGCCAGCAGCCCCCGTGTCGGGAACGAGCAGTACTTC. Its translation: CASSPRVGNEQYF.